This entry concerns a single T cell receptor (beta chain). This entry comes from a study of T cells expressing NK-cell markers. Germline V gene lookup returns CDR1 LGHDT and CDR2 YNNKEL (reference sequence). CDR3 length equals 18 residues. TCRdb re-called the 5' RACE reads; every CDR3 protein appears as one record, without DNA. Recorded here are approximately 170,000 distinct CDR3 sequences; the top ten clones represent about 19%. The chain couples TRBV3-1 to TRBJ2-3; TCRdb's D call of TRBD1 is untestable without DNA. The receptor comes from a man aged 18-70 years in good health. The sequenced sample consisted of blood T cells: a sorted CD56 or NKG2C T cell subset, CD4+ or CD8+ T cells, or bulk PBMC T cells (not recorded which). This chain's CDR3 is CASSQDRSGTVFTDTQYF.